This paragraph reports one T cell receptor (beta chain). The target antigen is unknown. Method: immunoSEQ multiplex PCR; TCRdb's copy keeps in-frame clones and lacks some. The sample consists of about 68,000 clones, about 80% of them appearing once. Germline CDR1 MDHEN, CDR2 SYDVKM. The ends were cut back, 5 bases at V and 4 bases at J, with 17 bases in the middle. The CDR3 is made up of 15 amino acids. This entry comes from a study of radiotherapy plus CTLA-4 blockade in lung cancer. About the research overall: Objective responses were recorded in over 15% of patients, with disease control recorded in roughly 31%.

Study-wide findings and caveats: Following radiotherapy plus ipilimumab, tumor-derived TCR clones expanded in the blood.

The clonotype comes from a human donor with non-small cell lung cancer who had a complete response to radiotherapy plus ipilimumab. V gene TRBV28 combines with J gene TRBJ2-5; TRBD2 is a possible D gene (7 bases). The starting material was peripheral blood, obtained from a patient treated with radiotherapy plus ipilimumab. CDR3 in amino acids: CASSTARGASETQYF. CDR3 nucleotides: TGTGCCAGCAGTACGGCTCGGGGGGCCTCAGAGACCCAGTACTTC.